These T cell receptor beta chains were read from a single sample in a study of Ad26.COV2.S vaccination and SARS-CoV-2 variants. Measured with immunoSEQ multiplex PCR; TCRdb has only the in-frame clones, and not every one. The sample has about 350,000 clones, about 88% seen once. Source: peripheral blood, taken in a trial of Ad26.COV2.S vaccine versus placebo. The receptors shown here come from a person between 18 and 60 years old who received the Ad26.COV2.S COVID-19 vaccine or a placebo. Each CDR3 is given with its conserved first and last residue. D genes are given only for firm matches. For some rows the clone size is stated as once, few or many, or as a class when expanded; others skip it.

d_gene,j_gene,abundance,v_gene,CDR3aa,CDR3nt
TRBD2,TRBJ2-7,-,TRBV28,CASSYRSTSGYYEQYF,TGTGCCAGCAGTTATCGTTCAACTAGCGGATACTACGAGCAGTACTTC
TRBD2,TRBJ2-5,-,TRBV6-5,CASGGTSGGETQYF,TGTGCCAGCGGGGGCACTAGCGGGGGAGAGACCCAGTACTTC
-,TRBJ1-6,-,TRBV2,CASNEGVTSPLHF,TGTGCCAGCAATGAGGGTGTGACTTCACCCCTCCACTTT
-,TRBJ2-1,-,TRBV18,CASSPNPGNYNEQFF,TGTGCCAGCTCCCCTAACCCAGGGAACTACAATGAGCAGTTCTTC
TRBD2,TRBJ2-7,-,TRBV28,CASSLKLGAGLGEQYF,TGTGCCAGCAGTTTAAAACTCGGAGCGGGACTAGGCGAGCAGTACTTC
TRBD2,TRBJ2-5,once,TRBV5-1,CASSLDQMAGGTTQYF,TGCGCCAGCAGCTTGGATCAGATGGCGGGGGGGACGACCCAGTACTTC
-,TRBJ2-1,once,TRBV29-1,CSVVFGRAGEQFF,TGCAGCGTTGTATTCGGGCGGGCAGGGGAGCAGTTCTTC
-,TRBJ1-1,-,TRBV7-9,CASSLVGRLDAEAFF,TGTGCCAGCAGCTTAGTGGGCAGGCTGGATGCTGAAGCTTTCTTT
TRBD1,TRBJ2-2,few,TRBV7-9,CVTDRGKNTGELFF,TGTGTAACGGACAGGGGGAAGAACACCGGGGAGCTGTTTTTT
-,TRBJ1-1,-,TRBV2,CASSEARLVKAFF,TGTGCCAGCAGTGAAGCGCGACTGGTTAAAGCTTTCTTT
-,TRBJ1-3,-,TRBV9,CASSVVGTSSGNTIYF,TGTGCCAGCAGCGTAGTAGGGACGAGCTCTGGAAACACCATATATTTT
TRBD1,TRBJ2-7,-,TRBV5-6,CASSRDSPYEQYF,TGTGCCAGCAGCCGGGACAGCCCCTACGAGCAGTACTTC